This TCR beta chain was recovered during a study of PD-L1 blockade in urothelial cancer. Synthetic TCR analog templates were spiked into all PCRs individually. Here immunoSEQ multiplex PCR was the method, and the copy in TCRdb shows in-frame clones only, minus some. The data contain tens of thousands of clones, roughly 89% of them singletons. The CDR3 length is 15 residues. V was pared by 4 bases and J by 0 bases, with 10 bases between. Germline V gene sequence: CDR1 LGHNA, CDR2 YNFKEQ. Stated time point: pretreatment peripheral blood. The chain joins TRBV4-2 to TRBJ1-5; D call uncertain. The source material was PBMCs, sampled around atezolizumab (anti-PD-L1) treatment. The clonotype was recovered from a man between 60 and 75 years old with urothelial cancer. CDR3 DNA: TGTGCCAGCAGCCCCCACCAGTATAGCAATCAGCCCCAGCATTTT. This encodes CASSPHQYSNQPQHF.